Shown below are 22 T cell receptor beta chains from a single sample sequenced in a study of identical twins. TCRdb reprocessed the 5' RACE reads via MiXCR and lists one record per CDR3 protein. The data show hundreds of thousands of distinct CDR3 sequences, over 8.5% seen once. The data also belong to a second study, concerning yellow fever vaccine responses in identical twins.

Sequencing used PBMCs. These TCRs come from a woman younger than 30 in good health.

This clonotype was seen only a few times. This chain links TRBV20-1 with TRBJ2-6, with D tentatively TRBD2 (6 bases). This CDR3 has 16 amino acids. V lost 6 bases and J 1 base, leaving 16 bases between the germline ends. The germline V gene encodes CDR1 DFQATT and CDR2 SNEGSKA (reference sequence). CDR3 in amino acids: CSAAGGSMSGANVLTF. The CDR3 nucleotides are TGCAGTGCCGCTGGGGGGTCGATGTCTGGGGCCAACGTCCTGACTTTC.

There are a few counts of this clonotype. This chain connects TRBV27 to TRBJ2-7; 8 nucleotides agree with TRBD1. This CDR3 is built from 14 residues. The V gene end was trimmed by 1 base and the J gene end by 5 bases; junction bases not matched to a gene: 4. The germline V gene encodes CDR1 MNHEY and CDR2 SMNVEV (reference sequence). CDR3 protein: CASSLFQGANEQYF. In DNA, the CDR3 is TGTGCCAGCAGTTTATTTCAGGGGGCTAACGAGCAGTACTTC.

In its sample, this clonotype was seen many times. V is TRBV7-3 and J is TRBJ2-3; D is possibly TRBD2 (6 bases). Between the trimmed V and J ends, which lost 8 bases and 1 base, there was a span of 10 bases. The CDR3 is 13 amino acids. Per germline, CDR1 SGHTA and CDR2 FQGTGA. The CDR3 DNA follows: TGTGCCAGCCGGGGCGGGGGCACAGATACGCAGTATTTT. Encoded protein: CASRGGGTDTQYF.

The genes are TRBV20-1 and TRBJ2-7; 7 positions match TRBD2. Germline V CDR1 and CDR2: DFQATT, SNEGSKA (reference sequence). The CDR3 length is 14 residues. V lost 5 bases and J lost 2; bases outside the gene matches: 9. DNA of the CDR3: TGCAGTGCTGGGGTAGCGGGTGTAACCTACGAGCAGTACTTC. Amino acids: CSAGVAGVTYEQYF.

This clonotype was seen a handful of times. The V and J genes are TRBV2 and TRBJ2-5, with D perhaps TRBD2 (6 bases). Looked up from germline, CDR1 is SNHLY and CDR2 is FYNNEI. There are 14 residues in the CDR3. V dropped 3 bases and J dropped 5 bases, with 13 bases sitting between them. The CDR3 sequence: CASSEGLLRETQYF. The DNA for the CDR3 is TGTGCCAGCAGTGAGGGACTTCTTCGGGAGACCCAGTACTTC.

This clonotype was found a few times. This chain joins TRBV6-5 and TRBJ2-5, with 7 bases fitting TRBD1. Per the germline V gene, CDR1 is MNHEY and CDR2 is SVGAGI. After removal of 0 bases from V and 5 bases from J, the junction contained 12 bases not matched to a gene. The CDR3 has 17 residues. CDR3 region: CASSYSSTIRGRETQYF. CDR3 in DNA: TGTGCCAGCAGTTACTCATCAACAATTAGGGGGCGGGAGACCCAGTACTTC.

This clonotype was found a few times. Its ends do not fully match the called genes, so a read error is possible. The chain recombines TRBV6-2 or TRBV6-3 with TRBJ2-7, with 10 positions matching TRBD1. Looked up from germline, CDR1 is MNHEY and CDR2 is SVGEGT. The CDR3 contains 11 residues. The CDR3 loop is CASSWDRGSSF. CDR3 coding DNA: TGTGCCAGCAGTTGGGACAGGGGTTCTTCCTTC.

The rearrangement links TRBV20-1 to TRBJ2-2; D unresolved. This CDR3 is 16 amino acids long. Germline V gene data show CDR1 as DFQATT and CDR2 as SNEGSKA (reference sequence). The V gene lost 2 bases and the J gene lost 1 base, with 14 bases spanning the gap. CDR3 amino acids: CSARNLRTENTGELFF. The DNA for the CDR3 is TGCAGTGCTAGAAACCTGCGGACGGAGAACACCGGGGAGCTGTTTTTT.

This clonotype was observed a handful of times. This sequence joins TRBV6-1 and TRBJ2-7; D might be TRBD1 (6 bases). The CDR3 consists of 13 residues. Trimming stripped 8 bases from V and 2 bases from J, with 13 bases between. Germline CDR1 is MNHNS and CDR2 is SASEGT. CDR3 region: CASGLGGAYEQYF. Here the CDR3 DNA reads TGTGCCAGCGGTCTAGGGGGTGCCTACGAGCAGTACTTC.

The rearrangement joins TRBV7-2 to TRBJ2-1, with 11 bases aligning to TRBD2. The V and J ends lost 5 bases and 2 bases, in that order; junction bases with no gene match: 8. This CDR3 is built from 17 residues. Germline CDR1 and CDR2: SGHTA and FQGNSA. CDR3 in DNA: TGTGCCAGCAGCCAACCTACTAGCGGGGGAACCTACAATGAGCAGTTCTTC. It specifies CASSQPTSGGTYNEQFF.

This clonotype was seen ten or more times. This chain uses TRBV15 with TRBJ2-7; a weak D match, TRBD2 (5 bases). V gave up 4 bases and J gave up 2 bases, with 12 bases separating them. CDR3 length: 14 amino acids. Germline V gene data show CDR1 as LNHNV and CDR2 as YYDKDF (reference sequence). The CDR3 is CATSTKADTYEQYF. In nucleotides, the CDR3 is TGTGCCACCAGCACCAAAGCGGATACCTACGAGCAGTACTTC.

Many counts were recorded for this clonotype. The chain recombines TRBV4-3 with TRBJ2-5, with 7 bases identical to TRBD1. This CDR3 spans 14 amino acids. After removal of 0 bases from V and 3 bases from J, the junction contained 1 base not matched to a gene. CDR1 and CDR2 (germline): LGHNA, YSLEER. The CDR3 region has the DNA TGCGCCAGCAGCCAAGACCAGGGGGAAGAGACCCAGTACTTC. Its translation: CASSQDQGEETQYF.

The table lists this clonotype with a few counts. The chain recombines TRBV20-1 with TRBJ2-7; D might be TRBD2 (5 bases). CDR1 is DFQATT, CDR2 SNEGSKA, per germline (reference sequence). The V gene lost 6 bases and the J gene lost 7 bases, with 22 bases spanning the gap. This CDR3 comprises 14 residues. The CDR3 coding sequence is TGCAGTGCCGCCGCCAATACCCCACTAGGGGAGCAGTACTTC. Its protein is CSAAANTPLGEQYF.

The genes are TRBV6-2 or TRBV6-3 and TRBJ2-3; no clear D. V lost 5 bases and J lost 1, with 13 bases in between. CDR1 is MNHEY and CDR2 is SVGEGT in the germline V gene. The CDR3 is made up of 15 amino acids. CDR3 coding DNA: TGTGCCAGCAGTCCGCTAACCCCGGGCACAGATACGCAGTATTTT. Its translation: CASSPLTPGTDTQYF.

This clonotype has only a few counts. The CDR3 region has the DNA TGTGCCAGCAGGAGAGAACTTAATTCACCCCTCCACTTT. Its translation is CASRRELNSPLHF. V gene TRBV3-1 combines with J gene TRBJ1-6; D unclear. The CDR3 length is 13 residues. Germline V gene sequence: CDR1 LGHDT, CDR2 YNNKEL (reference sequence). The V and J ends lost 6 bases and 6 bases respectively, with 9 bases between them. Variable domain in full (rest from reference TRBV3-1 and TRBJ1-6): DTAVSQTPKYLVTQMGNDKSIKCEQNLGHDTMYWYKQDSKKFLKIMFSYNNKELIINETVPNRFSPKSPDKAHLNLHINSLELGDSAVYFCASRRELNSPLHFGNGTRLTVT.

The gene calls are TRBV7-6 and TRBJ2-1, with 7 positions matching TRBD1. V shed 5 bases, J shed 4 bases, and the junction held 11 bases outside the gene matches. Germline V gene data show CDR1 as SGHVS and CDR2 as FNYEAQ. The CDR3 covers 16 residues. CDR3 protein: CASSTETGVRYNEQFF. DNA for the CDR3: TGTGCCAGCAGCACAGAAACAGGGGTGAGATACAATGAGCAGTTCTTC. The full variable domain, rest sourced from reference TRBV7-6 and TRBJ2-1, is GAGVSQSPRYKVTKRGQDVALRCDPISGHVSLYWYRQALGQGPEFLTYFNYEAQQDKSGLPNDRFSAERPEGSISTLTIQRTEQRDSAMYRCASSTETGVRYNEQFFGPGTRLTVL.

This clonotype was detected only a few times. The rearrangement joins TRBV29-1 to TRBJ1-1; tentatively, D is TRBD1 (6 bases). CDR1 and CDR2 from the germline V gene are SQVTM and ANQGSEA. The CDR3 is 15 residues long. Trimming took off 1 base at V and 3 bases at J, with 15 bases between the two ends. The chain's CDR3 is CSVEGLWGLDTEAFF. The CDR3 DNA is TGCAGCGTTGAAGGCCTGTGGGGGCTCGACACTGAAGCTTTCTTT. Variable domain in full (rest from reference TRBV29-1 and TRBJ1-1): SAVISQKPSRDICQRGTSLTIQCQVDSQVTMMFWYRQQPGQSLTLIATANQGSEATYESGFVIDKFPISRPNLTFSTLTVSNMSPEDSSIYLCSVEGLWGLDTEAFFGQGTRLTVV.

The rearrangement links TRBV20-1 to TRBJ2-7; 12 positions agree with TRBD2. The germline gives CDR1 DFQATT, CDR2 SNEGSKA (reference sequence). This CDR3 has 16 amino acids. J gave up 8 bases and V 3 bases, and 14 bases lay outside the gene matches. The CDR3 is CSARGLAGVNIAQQYF. The CDR3 DNA sequence: TGCAGTGCTAGGGGACTAGCGGGCGTTAACATAGCCCAGCAGTACTTC.

The CDR3: CASSLTGGKGNTIYF. The CDR3 DNA reads as TGTGCCAGCAGCCTCACAGGGGGCAAAGGAAACACCATATATTTT. This chain links TRBV12-3 or TRBV12-4 with TRBJ1-3; 9 nucleotides align to TRBD1. The CDR3 totals 15 residues. The V gene end was trimmed by 6 bases and the J gene end by 4 bases; junction bases not matched to a gene: 7.

The chain uses TRBV7-9 and TRBJ2-1; TRBD2 matches 9 bases. The germline V gene has CDR1 SEHNR and CDR2 FQNEAQ (reference sequence). This CDR3 is 16 amino acids long. Trimming cost V 4 bases and J 5 bases; bases outside gene matches: 9. This chain's CDR3 is CASSWRPLAGDNEQFF. DNA for the CDR3: TGTGCCAGCAGCTGGAGGCCACTAGCGGGTGACAATGAGCAGTTCTTC. The full variable domain, with the rest looked up from reference TRBV7-9 and TRBJ2-1, is DTGVSQNPRHKITKRGQNVTFRCDPISEHNRLYWYRQTLGQGPEFLTYFQNEAQLEKSRLLSDRFSAERPKGSFSTLEIQRTEQGDSAMYLCASSWRPLAGDNEQFFGPGTRLTVL.

There are a few counts of this clonotype. The chain joins TRBV6-2 or TRBV6-3 to TRBJ2-1; no clear D gene. Trimming stripped 8 bases from V and 3 bases from J, with 14 bases between. This CDR3 spans 14 amino acids. Germline assignment: CDR1 MNHEY and CDR2 SVGEGT. The CDR3 DNA reads TGTGCCAGCTACAGACTCCCAGGCTACAATGAGCAGTTCTTC. This gives the protein CASYRLPGYNEQFF.

J is TRBJ2-1 and V is TRBV6-2 or TRBV6-3; D ambiguous. Germline values: CDR1 MNHEY, CDR2 SVGEGT. V lost 6 bases and J 4 bases, leaving 10 bases between the germline ends. This CDR3 has 13 residues. The CDR3 is CASRSDLYNEQFF. CDR3 DNA: TGTGCCAGCAGATCGGACCTTTACAATGAGCAGTTCTTC.